This TCR beta chain derives from a study of blood T cell repertoires in COVID-19. Participants were aged about 18 to 100 years from approximately 24 US areas. Which cohort a participant joined came from the clinical history participants gave. What the recovered Cohort 3 donors had was two negative PCRs, clearance, or symptom resolution. Germline loops: CDR1 SGHRS, CDR2 YFSETQ. V dropped 7 bases and J dropped 0 bases, with 12 bases sitting between them. This CDR3 spans 14 amino acids. As handled by the study authors: For nucleated cells, counts were estimated from reference gene primer amplification. Assay used: immunoSEQ multiplex PCR; TCRdb lists only in-frame clones, some missing. V and J calls plus clone size are reproduced from that table; the DNA served to infer D and trimming. The sample shows under 300,000 clones, about 86% of them seen only once.

The sample taken for sequencing was PBMCs or T cells enriched from blood (not recorded which). V and J are TRBV5-1 and TRBJ2-3; D unresolved. This clonotype was obtained from a man aged 50-59 years who had recovered from COVID-19. CDR3: CASLSAPSTDTQYF. CDR3 coding DNA: TGCGCCAGCCTGAGCGCACCGAGCACAGATACGCAGTATTTT.